This is a list of T cell receptor beta chains from one sample in a study of radiation and T cells in renal cell carcinoma. The method was immunoSEQ multiplex PCR; TCRdb's version includes in-frame clones alone and lacks a portion of them. The sample lists some 130,000 clones, 80% to 90% occurring once. This specimen consisted of blood, obtained from a patient whose treatment included radiotherapy and nephrectomy. These receptors came from an older woman with renal cell carcinoma. The CDR3 runs from the conserved cysteine through the conserved F or W. D genes are given only for firm matches. Only some rows state a clone size, as once, few, many or a class for expanded clones.

>TRBV6-5|.|.|TRBJ1-3
CASSYKGAAGNTIYF
TGTGCCAGCAGTTATAAAGGGGCGGCTGGAAACACCATATATTTT
>TRBV6-5|.|.|TRBJ1-5
CASSGQQNQPQHF
TGTGCCAGCAGTGGACAGCAGAATCAGCCCCAGCATTTT
>TRBV18|.|.|TRBJ2-2
CASSPTHTGELFF
TGTGCCAGCTCACCAACACATACCGGGGAGCTGTTTTTT
>TRBV2|TRBD1|.|TRBJ1-2
CASSGDRPTGYTF
TGTGCCAGCAGTGGGGACAGGCCCACGGGCTACACCTTC
>TRBV27|.|.|TRBJ1-5
CASRSGVTNQPQHF
TGTGCCAGCAGGTCGGGAGTTACGAATCAGCCCCAGCATTTT
>TRBV29-1|.|few|TRBJ1-1
CSAAWGMNTEAFF
TGCAGCGCTGCCTGGGGTATGAACACTGAAGCTTTCTTT
>TRBV9|.|.|TRBJ2-7
CASSVDAGLAYEQYF
TGTGCCAGCAGCGTAGACGCGGGGCTCGCCTACGAGCAGTACTTC
>TRBV7-6|TRBD1|.|TRBJ2-7
CASSLGVPGQGYEQYF
TGTGCCAGCAGCTTAGGAGTACCGGGACAGGGCTACGAGCAGTACTTC
>TRBV28|.|.|TRBJ1-5
CASSNGTPRGNQPQHF
TGTGCCAGCAGCAACGGGACTCCCCGCGGCAATCAGCCCCAGCATTTT
>TRBV10-3|.|.|TRBJ1-5
CAITSTINQPQHF
TGTGCCATCACCTCGACTATCAATCAGCCCCAGCATTTT
>TRBV4-2|.|.|TRBJ2-1
CASSHVVVKSSTYNEQFF
TGTGCCAGCAGCCACGTTGTAGTAAAAAGCAGTACCTACAATGAGCAGTTCTTC
>TRBV28|TRBD1|.|TRBJ2-7
CASSTGALSYYEQYF
TGTGCCAGCAGTACAGGGGCCCTGTCCTACTACGAGCAGTACTTC
>TRBV29-1|.|.|TRBJ2-3
CSGLNLDTQYF
TGCAGCGGTTTGAACTTGGATACGCAGTATTTT
>TRBV20-1|.|.|TRBJ2-5
CIFRGSETQYF
TGCATCTTTAGGGGGTCTGAGACCCAGTACTTC
>TRBV2|TRBD1|.|TRBJ1-5
CASSKIQLHRNRDREKVYQPQHF
TGTGCCAGCAGCAAAATCCAACTACATCGTAACCGGGACAGGGAAAAAGTGTATCAGCCCCAGCATTTT
>TRBV6-5|.|.|TRBJ1-1
CASSYRAANTEAFF
TGTGCCAGCAGTTACAGGGCAGCGAACACTGAAGCTTTCTTT
>TRBV11-2|.|.|TRBJ2-5
CASSLDPGGRETQYF
TGTGCCAGCAGCTTAGATCCTGGCGGCAGAGAGACCCAGTACTTC
>TRBV5-1|.|.|TRBJ1-4
CASSLGPGSVNEKLFF
TGCGCCAGCAGCTTGGGCCCGGGGTCAGTTAATGAAAAACTGTTTTTT
>TRBV4-1|.|once|TRBJ2-7
CASSQGPTESGYEQYF
TGCGCCAGCAGCCAAGGACCGACGGAGTCGGGGTACGAGCAGTACTTC